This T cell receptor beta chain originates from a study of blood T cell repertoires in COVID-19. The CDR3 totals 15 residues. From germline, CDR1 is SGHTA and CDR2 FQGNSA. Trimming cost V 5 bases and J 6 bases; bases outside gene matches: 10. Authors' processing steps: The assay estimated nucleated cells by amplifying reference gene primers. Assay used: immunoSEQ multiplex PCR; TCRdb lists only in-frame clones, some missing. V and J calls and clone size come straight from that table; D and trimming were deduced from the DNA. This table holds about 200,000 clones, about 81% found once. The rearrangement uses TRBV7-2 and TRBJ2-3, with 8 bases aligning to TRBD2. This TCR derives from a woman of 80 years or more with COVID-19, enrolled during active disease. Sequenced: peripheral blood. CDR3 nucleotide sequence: TGTGCCAGCAGCCTCACCGGGACTAGAGCCGATACGCAGTATTTT. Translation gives CASSLTGTRADTQYF.